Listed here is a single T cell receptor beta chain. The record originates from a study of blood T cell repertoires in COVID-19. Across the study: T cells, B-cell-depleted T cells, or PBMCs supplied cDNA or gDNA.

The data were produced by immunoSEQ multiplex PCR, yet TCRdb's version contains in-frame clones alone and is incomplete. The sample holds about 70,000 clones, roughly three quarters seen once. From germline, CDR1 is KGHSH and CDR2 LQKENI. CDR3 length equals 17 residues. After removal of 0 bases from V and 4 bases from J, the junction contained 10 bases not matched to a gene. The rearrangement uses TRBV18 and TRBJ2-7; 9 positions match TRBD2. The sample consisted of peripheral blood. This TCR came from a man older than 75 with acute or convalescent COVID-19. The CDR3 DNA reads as TGTGCCAGCTCACCACCGCTATCCCTAGCGGGACTTTACGAGCAGTACTTC. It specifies CASSPPLSLAGLYEQYF.